This T cell receptor beta chain stems from a study of T cells in Graves' hyperthyroidism and ophthalmopathy. The J segment lost 4 bases and the V segment lost 6 bases, leaving 10 bases of the junction unmatched. Looked up from germline, CDR1 is MNHEY and CDR2 is SVGEGT. The CDR3 is made up of 16 amino acids. Study results and caveats: A 13 V-J model separated ophthalmopathy from stable hyperthyroidism. Most expanded thyroid clonotypes above 0.001 also appeared in blood.

Those patients with uncontrolled infection, other autoimmune disease, pregnancy or lactation were excluded. Orbital computed tomography, thyroid ultrasound, serum thyroxine and TRAb, and clinical symptoms together informed the diagnoses. TCR beta CDR3 sequences were amplified from RNA transcripts. The primer set for the first-round RT-PCR of the TCR CDR3 was HTBI. TCRdb processed the multiplex PCR reads anew with MiXCR; each CDR3 protein has one entry. Of more than 250,000 distinct CDR3 sequences listed, 13% to 15% are singletons. A word on this clonotype: Its antigen is undetermined.

V gene TRBV6-2 or TRBV6-3 combines with J gene TRBJ2-7; 12 nucleotides agree with TRBD1. The receptor was isolated from a woman aged 45-65 years with Graves' hyperthyroidism that later progressed to Graves' ophthalmopathy. Sequencing used blood. For the CDR3, the DNA is TGTGCCAGCAGGATCTCTCCGGGACAGGGGGCATACGAGCAGTACTTC. This gives the protein CASRISPGQGAYEQYF.